These 5 T cell receptor beta chains were all obtained from the same sample, sequenced in a study of shared clonotypes between healthy human individuals. The repertoire was sequenced with immunoSEQ multiplex PCR; TCRdb's copy has only in-frame clones and lacks some. The data contain over 850,000 clones, approximately 80% of them singletons. The sequencing sample was made of memory CD4+ T cells from PBMCs. Subset given: CD45RA-negative fraction. These receptors were taken from a man younger than 35 in good health. Some clones in this sample may be carry-over from other donors' samples.

The J gene is TRBJ2-3, the V gene TRBV9, with a possible D match to TRBD2 (5 bases). Germline CDR1 SGDLS, CDR2 YYNGEE. The CDR3 covers 14 residues. Trimming cost V 8 bases and J 2 bases, with 15 bases left between them. The CDR3 reads CASTLSGYTDTQYF. CDR3 DNA sequence: TGTGCCAGTACTCTAAGCGGATACACAGATACGCAGTATTTT.

The V gene is TRBV28, the J gene TRBJ1-2; 8 bases line up with TRBD1. Unmatched junction bases numbered 7, after V lost 6 bases and J lost 4 bases. The germline V gene encodes CDR1 MDHEN and CDR2 SYDVKM. The CDR3 runs 14 residues. The DNA for the CDR3 is TGTGCCAGCAGGACGACGGGGACAGGCTATGGCTACACCTTC. Its protein product is CASRTTGTGYGYTF.

The chain links TRBV27 to TRBJ2-1; 8 bases agree with TRBD1. V gave up 5 bases and J gave up 0 bases; unmatched junction bases: 6. Germline CDR1 reads MNHEY; CDR2 reads SMNVEV (reference sequence). The CDR3 runs to 16 residues. The chain's CDR3 is CASSRQGTSSYNEQFF. The CDR3 nucleotides read TGTGCCAGCAGTCGACAGGGGACAAGCTCCTACAATGAGCAGTTCTTC.

This clone was observed once. The chain is built from TRBV30 and TRBJ2-5, with TRBD2 identical over 7 bases. The CDR3 runs to 15 residues. Trimming removed 2 bases from V and 1 base from J; junction bases left unmatched: 7. Germline V gene data show CDR1 as GTSNPN and CDR2 as SVGIG (reference sequence). CDR3 coding DNA: TGTGCCTGGAGTACCTTTGCGGGAGTCCAAGAGACCCAGTACTTC. Translated, it gives CAWSTFAGVQETQYF. The variable domain in full, with the rest retrieved from reference TRBV30 and TRBJ2-5, is SQTIHQWPATLVQPVGSPLSLECTVEGTSNPNLYWYRQAAGRGLQLLFYSVGIGQISSEVPQNLSASRPQDRQFILSSKKLLLSDSGFYLCAWSTFAGVQETQYFGPGTRLLVL.

About this clone: The same CDR3 is also encoded by other DNA sequences in this sample. This chain connects TRBV7-2 to TRBJ2-1; possibly TRBD2 for D (5 bases). Germline V CDR1 and CDR2: SGHTA, FQGNSA. V lost 2 bases, J lost 1 base, and 9 bases lay in between. The CDR3 is 15 amino acids. CDR3 residues: CASSLSGVSYNEQFF. In DNA, the CDR3 is TGTGCCAGCAGCTTATCCGGGGTGTCCTACAATGAGCAGTTCTTC.